This entry lists 26 T cell receptor beta chains sequenced from one sample in a study of blood T cell repertoires in COVID-19. Method: immunoSEQ multiplex PCR; TCRdb's copy keeps in-frame clones and lacks some. The sample includes about 270,000 clones, about 81% of them seen just once. Sequences were obtained from peripheral blood. These TCRs come from a human donor with COVID-19, enrolled during active disease. The donor label of this sample is uncertain.

This clone was detected only a few times. CDR3 sequence reads: CASSPTPEDYGYTF. The DNA for the CDR3 is TGTGCCAGCTCACCAACCCCGGAGGACTATGGCTACACCTTC. The chain has TRBV18 and TRBJ1-2; D is uncertain. This CDR3 is built from 14 residues. In germline, CDR1 is KGHSH, CDR2 LQKENI. V was shortened by 2 bases and J by 3 bases, with 10 bases between the two germline ends.

The chain joins TRBV5-5 to TRBJ2-7; 8 bases are a match to TRBD1. The CDR3 totals 16 residues. Germline CDR1 reads SGHKS; CDR2 reads YYEKEE (reference sequence). V shed 7 bases and J 5 bases; nucleotides not matched to a gene: 17. In DNA, the CDR3 is TGTGCCAGCGTAAGCGATACGGGACAGGTCCTCCACGAGCAGTACTTC. Amino acid sequence: CASVSDTGQVLHEQYF.

The rearrangement uses TRBV2 and TRBJ1-2; 7 bases are shared with TRBD1. The CDR3 covers 14 residues. V dropped 2 bases and J dropped 3; count of bases not matched to a gene: 3. The germline CDR1 and CDR2 sequences are SNHLY and FYNNEI. Written as DNA, the CDR3 is TGTGCCAGCAGTGAAAGGGGGCTAGACTATGGCTACACCTTC. Translation gives CASSERGLDYGYTF.

The V gene is TRBV5-1, the J gene TRBJ2-7; D is unclear. The germline V gene has CDR1 SGHRS and CDR2 YFSETQ. Trimming took off 1 base at V and 1 base at J, with 9 bases between the two ends. CDR3 length equals 14 residues. Here the CDR3 DNA reads TGCGCCAGCAGCTTGAGTCTAGGATCCTACGAGCAGTACTTC. Protein: CASSLSLGSYEQYF.

V is TRBV7-2 and J is TRBJ2-6; tentatively, D is TRBD1 (5 bases). The V and J ends lost 8 bases and 2 bases respectively, with 10 bases between them. The CDR3 is 14 amino acids. CDR1 and CDR2 (germline): SGHTA, FQGNSA. Here the CDR3 DNA reads TGTGCCAGCGACCAGGGAACTGGGGCCAACGTCCTGACTTTC. Translated, it gives CASDQGTGANVLTF.

The chain couples TRBV6-4 to TRBJ1-4; D is undetermined. The CDR3 has 12 amino acids. From germline, CDR1 is MRHNA and CDR2 SNTAGT. V dropped 0 bases and J dropped 14 bases, with 10 bases sitting between them. CDR3: CASSDSKAALFF. CDR3 DNA: TGTGCCAGCAGTGACTCGAAGGCGGCGCTGTTTTTT.

The gene calls are TRBV19 and TRBJ2-1; 10 bases agree with TRBD2. The CDR3 runs 15 residues. The V gene's germline CDR1 is LNHDA and CDR2 SQIVND (reference sequence). V lost 4 bases, J lost 5 bases, and 5 bases stayed unmatched. The CDR3 DNA reads as TGTGCCAGTAGTACCCCGGGACTAGCGCACAATGAGCAGTTCTTC. Protein: CASSTPGLAHNEQFF.

The chain recombines TRBV28 with TRBJ1-4; a weak D match, TRBD1 (6 bases). V lost 6 bases, J lost 8 bases, and 13 bases lay in between. From germline, CDR1 is MDHEN and CDR2 SYDVKM. The CDR3 runs to 13 residues. CDR3 amino acids: CASRVGAPEKLFF. The CDR3 nucleotides are TGTGCCAGCAGGGTGGGGGCGCCAGAAAAACTGTTTTTT.

CDR3 loop: CASSRLAAGNEQFF. CDR3 sequence (DNA): TGTGCCAGCAGTCGACTAGCGGCCGGCAATGAGCAGTTCTTC. The V gene is TRBV6-2 or TRBV6-3, the J gene TRBJ2-1, with 9 positions matching TRBD2. Germline V gene lookup returns CDR1 MNHEY and CDR2 SVGEGT. Trimming removed 5 bases from V and 6 bases from J; junction bases left unmatched: 5. This CDR3 is built from 14 residues.

The chain combines TRBV2 with TRBJ1-5; maybe TRBD1 (5 bases). The CDR3 spans 15 residues. Trimming removed 7 bases at V and 7 bases at J, with 20 bases between. From germline, CDR1 is SNHLY and CDR2 FYNNEI. CDR3 amino acids: CASTLGLLGGQPQHF. Written as DNA, the CDR3 is TGTGCCAGCACATTAGGACTTCTGGGGGGGCAGCCCCAGCATTTT.

The chain joins TRBV6-2 or TRBV6-3 to TRBJ2-7; 10 nucleotides match TRBD2. This CDR3 has 16 amino acids. V lost 2 bases, J lost 5 bases, and 9 bases stayed unmatched. Germline V CDR1 and CDR2: MNHEY, SVGEGT. The CDR3: CASSYAQTSGNHEQYF. Written as DNA, the CDR3 is TGTGCCAGCAGTTACGCTCAAACTAGCGGGAACCACGAGCAGTACTTC.

As concerns this clone: This specimen includes other DNA sequences encoding the same CDR3. This chain connects TRBV6-5 to TRBJ1-1, with D maybe TRBD1 (5 bases). Germline CDR1 and CDR2: MNHEY and SVGAGI. The V and J ends lost 2 bases and 1 base respectively, with 8 bases between them. The CDR3 covers 14 residues. Here the CDR3 DNA reads TGTGCCAGCAGTTACCAGGGAGGGAACACTGAAGCTTTCTTT. This sequence encodes CASSYQGGNTEAFF.

Only one count was recorded for this clone. The chain combines TRBV7-2 with TRBJ1-6, with unresolved D. Germline CDR1 reads SGHTA; CDR2 reads FQGNSA. This CDR3 region has 17 residues. The germline V and J ends were trimmed by 0 bases and 0 bases, with 9 bases remaining between them. CDR3 in amino acids: CASSLAPGISYNSPLHF. For the CDR3, the DNA is TGTGCCAGCAGCTTAGCACCGGGAATCTCCTATAATTCACCCCTCCACTTT.

The chain combines TRBV7-2 with TRBJ2-5, with D possibly matching TRBD2 (6 bases). CDR1 is SGHTA and CDR2 is FQGNSA in the germline V gene. V was clipped by 5 bases and J by 4 bases, with 14 bases between them. CDR3 length: 14 amino acids. The CDR3 protein is CASSPERLVETQYF. The CDR3 nucleotides are TGTGCCAGCAGCCCGGAGCGACTAGTAGAGACCCAGTACTTC.

Comment on this clone: A junction boundary mismatches the germline segment, possibly from a read error. V usage is TRBV6-2 or TRBV6-3 and J usage is TRBJ2-3, with 10 nucleotides matching TRBD2. Germline assignment: CDR1 MNHEY and CDR2 SVGEGT. The CDR3 is 15 residues long. The CDR3 here is CASSSPGLATVTQYF. The CDR3 nucleotides read TGTGCCAGCAGTTCCCCGGGACTAGCGACAGTTACGCAGTATTTT.

V gene TRBV24-1 combines with J gene TRBJ2-1; the D gene is possibly TRBD2 (5 bases). There are 16 residues in the CDR3. Trimming took off 3 bases at V and 1 base at J, with 12 bases between the two ends. Germline CDR1 KGHDR, CDR2 SFDVKD. The CDR3 coding sequence is TGTGCCACCAGTGATGCGACGGGAAAATCCTACAATGAGCAGTTCTTC. Translation gives CATSDATGKSYNEQFF.

V gene TRBV28 combines with J gene TRBJ1-1, with D perhaps matching TRBD1 (6 bases). The CDR3 totals 16 residues. The germline gives CDR1 MDHEN, CDR2 SYDVKM. Trimming pared 5 bases from V and 8 bases from J, leaving 24 bases between. CDR3 protein: CASSHSAQGHGEEAFF. DNA for the CDR3: TGTGCCAGCAGTCATAGCGCCCAGGGACACGGGGAGGAAGCTTTCTTT. Drawing the rest from reference TRBV28 and TRBJ1-1, the complete variable domain is DVKVTQSSRYLVKRTGEKVFLECVQDMDHENMFWYRQDPGLGLRLIYFSYDVKMKEKGDIPEGYSVSREKKERFSLILESASTNQTSMYLCASSHSAQGHGEEAFFGQGTRLTVV.

The V gene is TRBV11-2, the J gene TRBJ2-7; D uncertain. V was clipped by 6 bases and J by 0 bases, with 9 bases between them. The CDR3 totals 13 residues. Germline values: CDR1 SGHAT, CDR2 FQNNGV. Written as DNA, the CDR3 is TGTGCCAGCAGTTCGTTGAGCTCCTACGAGCAGTACTTC. Its protein is CASSSLSSYEQYF.

The chain joins TRBV28 to TRBJ1-5; maybe TRBD1 (6 bases). The CDR3 is 14 amino acids. With 5 bases removed from V and 3 bases from J, the gap between germline ends came to 11 bases. In germline, CDR1 is MDHEN, CDR2 SYDVKM. CDR3 sequence reads: CASSRQATNQPQHF. The DNA for the CDR3 is TGTGCCAGCAGTCGACAGGCTACCAATCAGCCCCAGCATTTT.

The chain carries TRBV6-6 and TRBJ2-1; TRBD2 agrees at 8 bases. V gave up 8 bases and J gave up 8 bases; unmatched junction bases: 5. From germline, CDR1 is MNHNY and CDR2 SVGAGI (reference sequence). This CDR3 has 12 residues. The DNA of the CDR3 is TGTGCCAGCGCCCCCGGGGGGGATGAGCAGTTCTTC. Its protein is CASAPGGDEQFF.

For the CDR3, the DNA is TGTGCCAGCAGCCACCTAGCGGGAGGTGGGGATACGCAGTATTTT. This encodes CASSHLAGGGDTQYF. This rearrangement joins TRBV7-3 to TRBJ2-3, with 11 bases aligning to TRBD2. The ends lost 5 bases at V and 6 bases at J; junction bases unmatched: 7. The CDR3 runs to 15 residues. Germline V gives CDR1 SGHTA, CDR2 FQGTGA.

The chain links TRBV27 to TRBJ1-2; D perhaps matches TRBD1 (5 bases). Germline values: CDR1 MNHEY, CDR2 SMNVEV (reference sequence). V was clipped by 4 bases and J by 0 bases, with 12 bases between them. The CDR3 spans 15 residues. CDR3 residues: CASSSIQGTNYGYTF. In DNA, the CDR3 is TGTGCCAGCAGTTCCATCCAGGGAACTAACTATGGCTACACCTTC.

This rearrangement joins TRBV7-2 to TRBJ1-5, with TRBD1 matching 10 bases. Germline V CDR1 and CDR2: SGHTA, FQGNSA. V lost 5 bases to trimming and J lost 0 bases; unmatched junction nucleotides: 7. This CDR3 has 17 residues. The CDR3 DNA reads as TGTGCCAGCAGCCCCTGGGACAGGGGTCCTAGCAATCAGCCCCAGCATTTT. Amino acid sequence: CASSPWDRGPSNQPQHF.

The rearrangement links TRBV5-6 to TRBJ1-2; D perhaps matches TRBD1 (6 bases). V lost 4 bases and J 6 bases, leaving 16 bases between the germline ends. CDR3 size: 14 residues. Germline V lookup: CDR1 SGHDT, CDR2 YYEEEE. Here the CDR3 reads CASSRTAGLDGYTF. The DNA of the CDR3 is TGTGCCAGCAGCCGGACAGCGGGGCTTGATGGCTACACCTTC.

Details on this clone: The sample contains more than one DNA sequence encoding this CDR3. The chain links TRBV7-3 to TRBJ2-2, with 8 bases aligning to TRBD1. Germline V gene data show CDR1 as SGHTA and CDR2 as FQGTGA. The CDR3 has 18 residues. The V gene end was trimmed by 2 bases and the J gene end by 0 bases; junction bases not matched to a gene: 8. The CDR3 DNA reads as TGTGCCAGCAGCTTACGACCTCCGGGACAGGCGAACACCGGGGAGCTGTTTTTT. Translating gives CASSLRPPGQANTGELFF.

This clone was counted only a few times. The CDR3 sequence is CASTTPEGYTF. The CDR3 nucleotides read TGTGCCAGCACCACCCCCGAGGGCTACACCTTC. The rearrangement uses TRBV28 and TRBJ1-2; D call uncertain. V lost 7 bases to trimming and J lost 8 bases, with 11 bases between them. The CDR3 spans 11 residues. Germline loops: CDR1 MDHEN, CDR2 SYDVKM.